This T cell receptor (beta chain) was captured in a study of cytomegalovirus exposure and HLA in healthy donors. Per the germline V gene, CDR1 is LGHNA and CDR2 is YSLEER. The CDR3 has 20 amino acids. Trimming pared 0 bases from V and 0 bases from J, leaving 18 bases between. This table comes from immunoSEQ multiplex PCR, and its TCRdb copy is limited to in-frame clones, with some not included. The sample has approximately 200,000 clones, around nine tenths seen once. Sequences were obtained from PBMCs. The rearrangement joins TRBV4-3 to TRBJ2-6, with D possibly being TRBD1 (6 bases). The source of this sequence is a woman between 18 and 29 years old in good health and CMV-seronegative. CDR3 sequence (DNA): TGCGCCAGCAGCCAAGATTTGAGGCAGGGGTCCCTCTCTGGGGCCAACGTCCTGACTTTC. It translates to CASSQDLRQGSLSGANVLTF.